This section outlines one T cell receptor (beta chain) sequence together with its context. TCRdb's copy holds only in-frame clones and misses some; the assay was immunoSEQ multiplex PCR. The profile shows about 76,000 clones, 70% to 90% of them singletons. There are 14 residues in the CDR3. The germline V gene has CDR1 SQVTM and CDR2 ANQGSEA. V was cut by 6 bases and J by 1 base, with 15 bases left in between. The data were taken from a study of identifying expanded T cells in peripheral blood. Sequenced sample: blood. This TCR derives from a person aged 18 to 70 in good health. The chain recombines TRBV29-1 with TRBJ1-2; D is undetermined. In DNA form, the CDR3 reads TGCAGCGTGTATGGTTTTGGGGTTAACTATGGCTACACCTTC. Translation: CSVYGFGVNYGYTF.